These T cell receptor beta chains were read from a single sample in a study of tumor-infiltrating lymphocytes in primary liver carcinoma. TCRdb re-called the multiplex PCR reads through MiXCR, storing one row per CDR3 protein. Found here are 95,000 to 150,000 distinct CDR3 sequences, 64% of them singletons; the top ten hold 7.5% to 9%. Sequences were obtained from liver tumor tissue from sampling region 3. The receptors derive from a woman in her sixties with primary liver carcinoma and hepatitis B virus infection. Each CDR3 is given with its conserved first and last residue. Each record gives: clone size, V gene, D gene, CDR3 protein. A D gene is named only where the DNA matches it firmly. Size values are once, few and many counts, or a class for expanded clones, and some rows have none.

>-|TRBV28|-
CASSFLADPKETQYF
>few|TRBV28|TRBD2
CASSRGGTSGNNEQFF
>-|TRBV28|TRBD2
CASSTRTRGSTDMQYF
>many|TRBV4-2|-
CASSQGARPDTQYF
>-|TRBV4-2|TRBD2
CASRQVPGLAATEQFF
>-|TRBV11-1|-
CAKSLRQRARESHF
>-|TRBV6-6|-
CASIPSGANVLTF
>many|TRBV4-2|-
CASSQDLGWVGKLFF
>many|TRBV10-3|TRBD2
CAISESGLADTDTQYF
>-|TRBV2|-
CASRRQAAQPQHF
>-|TRBV12-3/TRBV12-4|-
CASSSGAQEAQYF
>-|TRBV18|TRBD1
CASSPRQGLDTQYF
>once|TRBV6-5|-
CANRYSPSTYNEQFF
>once|TRBV11-3|-
CASSLSGREHEQCF
>-|TRBV4-1|TRBD1
CANGQDPGGAETQYF
>-|TRBV11-2|-
CTCSLDPIRALRYGYAF
>-|TRBV12-5|TRBD2
CASGSIAGSEQSF
>many|TRBV12-5|TRBD1
CASGPDREQPQHF
>-|TRBV6-5|-
CASSHGRDCNQPQHF
>many|TRBV6-1|TRBD2
CASGTPLRGSWDEQFF
>few|TRBV6-4|TRBD2
CASSITRESAEQFF
>many|TRBV5-4|TRBD2
CASSSPSGGYTDTQYF
>-|TRBV29-1|TRBD1
CSVRKGAETQYF
>many|TRBV28|-
CASSSWRESSNEQFF
>-|TRBV11-3|-
CASSFNRCTGELFF
>-|TRBV11-2|-
CVSSPFEGTQYF
>-|TRBV24-1|-
CATTGFAEAFF
>-|TRBV11-2|TRBD1
CASSRRDRKNTEAFF
>-|TRBV11-3|-
CASKRRDRLSTGELFF
>-|TRBV11-2|-
CANGTRNTGELFF
>many|TRBV6-5|-
CASNKIPDSTGELFF
>many|TRBV29-1|-
CSVSGVQDTQYF
>-|TRBV4-2|TRBD2
CASSKDGTTKEIQYF
>-|TRBV5-6|-
CASSLGTDMQYF
>-|TRBV11-3|-
CASSHPGRTNTQYF
>-|TRBV11-2|TRBD2
CASSTLQGAGLAGVIYEQYF
>-|TRBV11-2|-
CASSLWLVEYQETQYF
>once|TRBV4-2|TRBD2
CASSQSTSGNTGELFF
>-|TRBV19|TRBD1
CASRTDRGWGEQFF
>-|TRBV6-5|TRBD1
CASCYATLGTGFYVYTF
>-|TRBV11-2|TRBD2
CASSPELAGPYTQYF
>few|TRBV25-1|-
CASSDRTGFEQYF
>many|TRBV5-4|TRBD1
CASSRRDRGPILSGNTIYF
>-|TRBV11-2|-
CACSLDTTGDLFF